The clone carrying this T cell receptor beta chain was detected only a few times. Antigen unknown. This CDR3 spans 13 amino acids. CDR1 and CDR2 (germline): SGDLS, YYNGEE. The V and J ends lost 4 bases and 6 bases, in that order; junction bases with no gene match: 5. The sample belongs to a study of beta chain features in type 1 diabetes. Study-level information: The patient and healthy donor groups were comparable for age, gender and cell yields.

Isolated RNA was reverse transcribed in full, so expressed TCRB transcripts were sequenced. Clones were sequenced by immunoSEQ multiplex PCR, and TCRdb holds only the in-frame ones, with some missing. The top ten clones hold more than 0.015% of a sample with more than 300,000 clones, about 12% of them seen once. Overall study results and limits: Cells expressing TCR highly could be over-represented by cDNA sequencing.

Stem cell-like memory, regulatory, central memory and naive CD4+ cells were sorted via CD45RO/CCR7/CD25/CD127/CD95/CD27. The receptor's source is a young man in good health. The chain links TRBV9 to TRBJ2-3; 7 bases are a match to TRBD2. The sequencing input was naive CD4+ T cells from blood. The CDR3 loop reads CASSPGLRDTQYF. CDR3 in DNA: TGTGCCAGCAGCCCGGGACTACGGGATACGCAGTATTTT.